This TCR beta chain originates from a study of CXCR3-negative and CXCR3-positive naive CD8 T cells (dated by TCRdb to the late 2010s). Turning to the overall study: In total, roughly 140 million TRB reads were obtained, which works out to roughly 1.5 +/- 0.3 million reads per library. Diversity and physicochemical repertoire analyses were performed on about 12 donors pooled from two independent experiments. For the TRBV-TRBJ cluster analysis, the naive subsets came from roughly 5 donors, while the memory cells came from 3 donors.

The full study reports these points: TRB CDR3s from CXCR3-positive naive cells showed higher hydrophobicity (lower Kidera factor 4), lower energy, and higher strength and volume indices than CXCR3-negative naive cells. TRBV-TRBJ usage was similar between naive CXCR3-negative and CXCR3-positive cells from the same donor, while memory cells showed distinct patterns. Freshly isolated PBMCs were used for most assays because CXCR3 expression went down partially after cryopreservation. Because surface CD5, which has been linked to self-reactivity in mice, was comparable between naive subsets, TCR interaction strength was also inferred from TRB CDR3 physicochemical properties. Repertoire diversity was comparably high in both naive subsets but much lower in memory CD8+ T cells.

CDR1 and CDR2 (MDHEN, SYDVKM) derive from the germline V gene. The CDR3, from cysteine to phenylalanine, totals 13 residues. The record lacks a DNA sequence. As for this clonotype: It lacks a known antigen.

The sequencer listed for this sample is NextSeq 550. The Human TCR Profiling Kit (MiLaboratory) was used to make UMI-labeled 5' RACE TRB cDNA libraries. cDNA synthesis used the entire amount of extracted RNA, and PCR amplification then used the entire amount of cDNA produced. The libraries were made side by side, with each library going through the same number of PCR cycles. In the original analysis: With a requirement of at least two reads per UMI, MIGEC and MiXCR extracted about 50,000 +/- 10,000 unique UMI-labeled TRB cDNA molecules per library. Each library averaged roughly 40,000 +/- 10,000 functional in-frame TRB CDR3 nucleotide clonotypes without stop codons. After each sample was downsampled to 5000 UMI-labeled TRB molecules, VDJtools was used to calculate diversity metrics such as normalized Shannon-Wiener and Chao1. Clonotype-size-weighted physicochemical properties of the central five CDR3 residues (interaction energy, strength, volume and Kidera factor 4) were computed in VDJtools. TCRdb reprocessed the public reads and reports one entry per CDR3 protein sequence, without DNA. V and J calls and clone size were set by TCRdb, not the authors. The sample has about 41,000 distinct CDR3 sequences on record. The top ten clonotypes cover 1.5% to 2% of the sample.

For each CD8+ T cell subset, flow sorting was done in triplicate, and 310,000 or so cells per subset went directly into RLT lysis buffer. To exclude memory contaminants, naive CD8+ T cells were stringently defined as CD45RO-CCR7+CD27+CD95-. Peripheral blood mononuclear cells were isolated from buffy coats using standard density gradient centrifugation. A FACSAria III was used to flow-sort naive CXCR3-negative and CXCR3-positive CD8+ T cells. Total RNA was extracted from sorted cells with an RNeasy Mini Kit. The receptor's source is a human donor in good health. Some clones in this sample may be carry-over from other donors' samples. Sequencing was performed on naive CXCR3- CD8+ T cells from blood. What the cell subset or site label conveys for this sample: CD45RO-CCR7+CD27+CD95- naive CD8+ T cells lacking CXCR3 (TNR3-). The rearranged segments are TRBV28 and TRBJ1-2; TCRdb picks TRBD1, but there is no DNA to check that call. CDR3 sequence: CASSLMGAGGYTF.